This T cell receptor beta chain was identified during a study of blood T cells in healthy people across ages. Study in general: When template switching was applied, about one barcoded beta molecule was captured per two T cells. Study-level results: Measured against age, TCR beta diversity per million T cells decreased in a roughly linear manner. PBMCs left unsorted prevented a conclusive naive versus antigen-experienced comparison.

A second PCR, run for roughly 7 to 12 cycles, used a sample-barcoded 5' primer plus a J-beta primer mix. From the 5' RACE reads, TCRdb called clonotypes with MiXCR, one entry per CDR3 protein. Of about 1.6 million distinct CDR3 sequences listed, 30% to 40% are singletons. With each sample, at least 5 micrograms of total RNA were extracted. As to this clonotype: What it recognizes is unknown.

The sample consisted of blood. The clonotype was recovered from a woman in her twenties or thirties in good health.

For the CDR3, the DNA is TGCAGTGCTAGAGAGGGGGGACTAGCGGGGCCTAGCACAGATACGCAGTATTTT. Protein: CSAREGGLAGPSTDTQYF. V usage is TRBV20-1 and J usage is TRBJ2-3; the match to TRBD2 covers 13 bases. This CDR3 is 18 amino acids long. The junction had 6 bases not matched to a gene; V was cut back by 0 bases and J by 0 bases. Germline V CDR1 and CDR2: DFQATT, SNEGSKA (reference sequence).